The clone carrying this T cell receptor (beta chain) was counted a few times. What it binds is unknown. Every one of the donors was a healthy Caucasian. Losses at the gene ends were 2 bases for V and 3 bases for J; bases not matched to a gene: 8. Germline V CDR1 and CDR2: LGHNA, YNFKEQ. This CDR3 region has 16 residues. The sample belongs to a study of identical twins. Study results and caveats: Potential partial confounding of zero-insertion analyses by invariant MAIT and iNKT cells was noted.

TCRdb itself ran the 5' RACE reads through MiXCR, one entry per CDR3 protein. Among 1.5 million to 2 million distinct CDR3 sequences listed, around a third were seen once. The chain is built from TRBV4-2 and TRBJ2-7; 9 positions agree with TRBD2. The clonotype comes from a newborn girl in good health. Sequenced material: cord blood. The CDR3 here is CASSQHPSGVLYEQYF. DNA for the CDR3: TGTGCCAGCAGCCAACACCCTAGCGGGGTACTCTACGAGCAGTACTTC.